A single sample gave rise to the 12 T cell receptor beta chains below, sequenced in a study of cytomegalovirus exposure and HLA in healthy donors. The PCR employed 60 Vbeta primers together with 13 Jbeta primers. Only in-frame clones appear in the TCRdb table, and some are missing; sequencing was by immunoSEQ multiplex PCR. The repertoire consists of 120,000 or so clones, with about three quarters occurring once and the leading ten covering 25% to 35%. Sequencing was done on a sample of PBMCs. These receptors originate from a man between 60 and 75 years old in good health and CMV-seropositive.

The chain uses TRBV9 and TRBJ2-3; 11 bases are shared with TRBD1. Germline CDR1 reads SGDLS; CDR2 reads YYNGEE. There are 15 residues in the CDR3. V lost 1 base, J lost 7 bases, and 5 bases stayed unmatched. CDR3 nucleotides: TGTGCCAGCAGCGTAAAAGGACAGGGGGCAAATACGCAGTATTTT. It encodes CASSVKGQGANTQYF.

This clone has a handful of counts. The chain combines TRBV5-5 with TRBJ1-2; D is unresolved. CDR1 is SGHKS and CDR2 is YYEKEE in the germline V gene (reference sequence). The CDR3 loop spans 12 amino acids. V was shortened by 1 base and J by 6 bases, with 7 bases between the two germline ends. CDR3 amino acids: CASSLLRDGYTF. DNA of the CDR3: TGTGCCAGCAGCTTGCTGCGGGATGGCTACACCTTC.

This clone turned up a few times. V and J are TRBV18 and TRBJ1-5; a possible D gene is TRBD1 (5 bases). This CDR3 is built from 16 residues. In germline, CDR1 is KGHSH, CDR2 LQKENI. Trimming took off 6 bases at V and 0 bases at J, with 15 bases between the two ends. CDR3 nucleotides: TGTGCCAGCTCCCAGACAGCAGATAGTAGCAATCAGCCCCAGCATTTT. This codes for CASSQTADSSNQPQHF.

V gene TRBV9 combines with J gene TRBJ2-6, with unresolved D. CDR1 and CDR2 (germline): SGDLS, YYNGEE. V lost 3 bases, J lost 0 bases, and 10 bases lay in between. The CDR3 has 16 amino acids. The CDR3 protein is CASSAGGFSGANVLTF. As DNA, the CDR3 is TGTGCCAGCAGCGCAGGTGGGTTCTCTGGGGCCAACGTCCTGACTTTC.

Only a few counts were recorded for this clone. V is TRBV7-9 and J is TRBJ1-5, with 7 nucleotides matching TRBD1. V gave up 1 base and J gave up 1 base; unmatched junction bases: 13. The V gene's germline CDR1 is SEHNR and CDR2 FQNEAQ (reference sequence). The CDR3 runs to 19 residues. CDR3 amino acids: CASSLGLVTGRSSNQPQHF. CDR3 coding DNA: TGTGCCAGCAGCTTAGGATTAGTGACAGGGAGGTCGAGCAATCAGCCCCAGCATTTT.

The V and J genes are TRBV27 and TRBJ2-2; perhaps TRBD1 as D (5 bases). Germline V gene sequence: CDR1 MNHEY, CDR2 SMNVEV (reference sequence). The V end lost 7 bases, the J end lost 4 bases, and 16 bases lay between the germline ends. There are 15 residues in the CDR3. The CDR3, as DNA: TGTGCCAGCACCCCAGGGCGACGGGCCACCGGGGAGCTGTTTTTT. Its protein is CASTPGRRATGELFF.

Regarding this clone: At one end, the junction sequence differs from germline, possibly due to a read error. This chain uses TRBV11-2 with TRBJ1-1; no clear D gene. The V gene's germline CDR1 is SGHAT and CDR2 FQNNGV. The CDR3 contains 11 residues. The CDR3 DNA reads TGTGTCAGCATGTCTTACACTGAAGCTTTCTTT. It codes for CVSMSYTEAFF.

The chain couples TRBV9 to TRBJ1-5; maybe TRBD1 (6 bases). The CDR3 length is 17 residues. Per germline, CDR1 SGDLS and CDR2 YYNGEE. With 0 bases removed from V and 0 bases from J, the gap between germline ends came to 13 bases. CDR3 bases: TGTGCCAGCAGCGTAGGGCCCCGGACAGCTAGCAATCAGCCCCAGCATTTT. Translated, it gives CASSVGPRTASNQPQHF.

The table lists this clone with a few counts. The chain combines TRBV6-1 with TRBJ2-7, with D tentatively TRBD2 (7 bases). Germline CDR1 is MNHNS and CDR2 is SASEGT. There are 13 residues in the CDR3. With 6 bases removed from V and 9 bases from J, the gap between germline ends came to 18 bases. CDR3 in DNA: TGTGCCAGCAGCGCCGGCGGGGGCCGAGGGCAGTACTTC. It yields the protein CASSAGGGRGQYF.

This chain joins TRBV5-1 and TRBJ1-6, with a weak D call TRBD1 (5 bases). Germline CDR1 SGHRS, CDR2 YFSETQ. V was shortened by 3 bases and J by 10 bases, with 14 bases between the two germline ends. CDR3 length: 14 amino acids. The DNA of the CDR3 is TGCGCCAGCAGCTCCGGGGGGGAGGAATCACCCCTCCACTTT. The encoded protein is CASSSGGEESPLHF.

CDR3 sequence (DNA): TGTGCCAGCAGCCAAGACAGGGGGCTCAACGAGCAGTACTTC. It translates to CASSQDRGLNEQYF. The V call is TRBV5-6, the J call TRBJ2-7, with 10 bases that match TRBD1. Germline-derived CDR1 and CDR2 are SGHDT and YYEEEE. V was pared by 4 bases and J by 5 bases, with 6 bases of the junction left unmatched. This CDR3 comprises 14 residues.

The CDR3 nucleotides are TGTGCCAGCTCATACCTTCGGACTACTAGCGAGCAGTACTTC. It codes for CASSYLRTTSEQYF. The J gene is TRBJ2-7, the V gene TRBV18, with D possibly being TRBD2 (6 bases). The V and J ends lost 5 bases and 6 bases respectively, with 17 bases between them. The CDR3 contains 14 residues. The V gene's germline CDR1 is KGHSH and CDR2 LQKENI.